Detailed here is one TCR beta chain. This specimen belongs to a study of blood T cell repertoires in COVID-19. About the research overall: The study drew acute and convalescent COVID-19 samples from the United States, Italy and Spain. PBMCs, B-cell-depleted T cells, or T cells were the source of the cDNA or gDNA that made up the material.

Clones were sequenced by immunoSEQ multiplex PCR, and TCRdb holds only the in-frame ones, with some missing. The sample lists some 87,000 clones; around 92% were seen once. The CDR3 covers 15 residues. With V trimmed by 3 bases and J by 6 bases, 4 bases remained unmatched. In germline, CDR1 is SGHNT, CDR2 YENEEA. Sequencing used peripheral blood. This chain uses TRBV11-3 with TRBJ2-2; TRBD1 matches 10 bases. The clonotype was recovered from a woman aged 55 to 70 with active COVID-19. This CDR3 is CASSLGQGFSGELFF. CDR3 DNA: TGTGCCAGCAGCTTGGGACAGGGGTTTTCCGGGGAGCTGTTTTTT.